The present TCR beta chain was sequenced within a study of CXCR4 blockade with PD-1 therapy in pancreatic cancer. General observations from the study: Without paired alpha-beta data, shared specificity of dominant clones is unconfirmed.

Trimming pared 2 bases from V and 5 bases from J, leaving 18 bases between. Germline V lookup: CDR1 SGHNT, CDR2 YENEEA. This CDR3 has 16 residues. Libraries were prepared by immunoSEQ multiplex PCR; TCRdb keeps only in-frame clonotypes and omits some of them. The data contain about 8,100 clones, roughly three fifths of them singletons. To note about this clone: Its antigen is currently unknown.

This sequence was found in a human donor with pancreatic ductal adenocarcinoma. The sequencing sample was made of tumor tissue. The chain couples TRBV11-3 to TRBJ2-5; weak D call: TRBD2 (7 bases). The CDR3 DNA sequence: TGTGCCAGCAGCTTATTAAGACTAGCAAGGGGGGAGACCCAGTACTTC. This encodes CASSLLRLARGETQYF.